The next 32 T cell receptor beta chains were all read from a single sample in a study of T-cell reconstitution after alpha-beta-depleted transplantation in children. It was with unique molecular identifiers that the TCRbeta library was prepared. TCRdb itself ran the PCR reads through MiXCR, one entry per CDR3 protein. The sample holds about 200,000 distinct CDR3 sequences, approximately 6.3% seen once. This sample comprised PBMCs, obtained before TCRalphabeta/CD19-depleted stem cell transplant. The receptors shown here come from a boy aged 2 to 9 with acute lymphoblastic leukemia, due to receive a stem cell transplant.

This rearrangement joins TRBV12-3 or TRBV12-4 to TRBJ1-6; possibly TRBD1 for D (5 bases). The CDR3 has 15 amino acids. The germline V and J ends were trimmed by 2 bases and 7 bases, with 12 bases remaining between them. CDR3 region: CASSLTGAKNSPLHF. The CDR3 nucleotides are TGTGCCAGCAGTTTAACTGGGGCGAAGAATTCACCCCTCCACTTT.

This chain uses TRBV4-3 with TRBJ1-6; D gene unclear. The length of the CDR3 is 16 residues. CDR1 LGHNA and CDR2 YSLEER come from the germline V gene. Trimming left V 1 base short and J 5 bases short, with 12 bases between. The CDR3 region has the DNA TGCGCCAGCAGCCAAGGTCTCGCGGAAAATAATTCACCCCTCCACTTT. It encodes CASSQGLAENNSPLHF.

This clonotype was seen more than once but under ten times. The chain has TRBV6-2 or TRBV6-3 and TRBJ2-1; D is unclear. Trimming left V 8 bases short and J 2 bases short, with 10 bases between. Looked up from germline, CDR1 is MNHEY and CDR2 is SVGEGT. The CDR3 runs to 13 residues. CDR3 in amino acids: CASGVRTYNEQFF. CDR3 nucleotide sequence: TGTGCCAGCGGGGTCAGAACCTACAATGAGCAGTTCTTC.

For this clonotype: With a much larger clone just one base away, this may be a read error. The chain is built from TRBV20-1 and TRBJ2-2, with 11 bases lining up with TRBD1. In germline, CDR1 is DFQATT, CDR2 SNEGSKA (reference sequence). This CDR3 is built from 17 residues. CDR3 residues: CCARVGTGGRNTGELFF. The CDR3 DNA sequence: TGCTGTGCTAGAGTTGGGACAGGGGGACGGAACACCGGGGAGCTGTTTTTT.

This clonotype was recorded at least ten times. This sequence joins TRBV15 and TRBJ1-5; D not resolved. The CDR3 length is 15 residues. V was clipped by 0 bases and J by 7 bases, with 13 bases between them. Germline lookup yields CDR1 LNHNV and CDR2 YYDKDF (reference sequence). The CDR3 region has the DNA TGTGCCACCAGCAGAGATCGTTTCCCGACCCAGCCCCAGCATTTT. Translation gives CATSRDRFPTQPQHF.

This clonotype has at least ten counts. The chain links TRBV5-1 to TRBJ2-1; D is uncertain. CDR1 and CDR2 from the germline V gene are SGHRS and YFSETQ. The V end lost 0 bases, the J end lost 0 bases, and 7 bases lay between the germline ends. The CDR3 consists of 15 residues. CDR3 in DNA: TGCGCCAGCAGCTTGGCCCAGGCCTCCTACAATGAGCAGTTCTTC. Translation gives CASSLAQASYNEQFF.

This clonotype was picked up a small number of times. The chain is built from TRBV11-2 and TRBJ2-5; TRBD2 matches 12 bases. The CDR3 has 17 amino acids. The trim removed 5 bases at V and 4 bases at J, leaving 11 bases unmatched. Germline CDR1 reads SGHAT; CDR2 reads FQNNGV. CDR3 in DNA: TGTGCCAGCAGCAGCGGACTAGCGGGGTATCCCGGAGAGACCCAGTACTTC. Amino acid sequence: CASSSGLAGYPGETQYF.

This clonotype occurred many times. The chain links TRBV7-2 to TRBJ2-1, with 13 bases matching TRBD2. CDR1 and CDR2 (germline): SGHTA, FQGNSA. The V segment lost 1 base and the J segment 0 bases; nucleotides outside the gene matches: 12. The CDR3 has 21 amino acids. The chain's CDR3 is CASSLVAGLAGSYSSYNEQFF. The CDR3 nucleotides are TGTGCCAGCAGCTTAGTAGCGGGACTAGCGGGATCTTACAGCTCCTACAATGAGCAGTTCTTC.

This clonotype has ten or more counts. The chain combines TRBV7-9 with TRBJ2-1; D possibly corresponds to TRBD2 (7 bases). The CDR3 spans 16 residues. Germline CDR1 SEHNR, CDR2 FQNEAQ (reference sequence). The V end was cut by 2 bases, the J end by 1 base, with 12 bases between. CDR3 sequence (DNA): TGTGCCAGCAGCTTATTCGGGGGGCTTTCCTACAATGAGCAGTTCTTC. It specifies CASSLFGGLSYNEQFF.

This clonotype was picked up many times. DNA of the CDR3: TGTGCCAGCAGCTTGATGGACGCGTCGCCGGGGGAGCTGTTTTTT. This encodes CASSLMDASPGELFF. The V call is TRBV5-5, the J call TRBJ2-2; D is uncertain. Per germline, CDR1 SGHKS and CDR2 YYEKEE (reference sequence). CDR3 length: 15 amino acids. Trimming shortened V by 1 base and J by 8 bases, and 15 bases separated the two germline ends. Drawing the rest from reference TRBV5-5 and TRBJ2-2, the complete variable domain is DAGVTQSPTHLIKTRGQQVTLRCSPISGHKSVSWYQQVLGQGPQFIFQYYEKEERGRGNFPDRFSARQFPNYSSELNVNALLLGDSALYLCASSLMDASPGELFFGEGSRLTVL.

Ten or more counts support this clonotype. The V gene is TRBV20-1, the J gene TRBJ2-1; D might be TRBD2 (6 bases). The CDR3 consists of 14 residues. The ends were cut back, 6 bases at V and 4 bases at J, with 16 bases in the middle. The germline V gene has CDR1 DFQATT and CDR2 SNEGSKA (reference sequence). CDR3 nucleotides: TGCAGTGCCAGGACCGGGAGCGGGTACAATGAGCAGTTCTTC. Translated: CSARTGSGYNEQFF.

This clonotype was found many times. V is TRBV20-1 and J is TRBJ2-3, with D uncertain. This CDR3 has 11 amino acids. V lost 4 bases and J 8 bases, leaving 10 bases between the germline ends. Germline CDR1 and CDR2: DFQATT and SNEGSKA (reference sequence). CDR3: CSAKAPSTQYF. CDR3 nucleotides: TGCAGTGCTAAGGCCCCGAGTACGCAGTATTTT.

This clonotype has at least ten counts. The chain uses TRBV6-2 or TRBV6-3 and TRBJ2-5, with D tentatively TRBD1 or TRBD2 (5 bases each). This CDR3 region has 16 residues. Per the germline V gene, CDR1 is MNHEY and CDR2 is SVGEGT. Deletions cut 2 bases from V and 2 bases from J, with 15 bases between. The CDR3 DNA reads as TGTGCCAGCAGTTACCTAGTGGGGTGGGGGCAAGAGACCCAGTACTTC. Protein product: CASSYLVGWGQETQYF.

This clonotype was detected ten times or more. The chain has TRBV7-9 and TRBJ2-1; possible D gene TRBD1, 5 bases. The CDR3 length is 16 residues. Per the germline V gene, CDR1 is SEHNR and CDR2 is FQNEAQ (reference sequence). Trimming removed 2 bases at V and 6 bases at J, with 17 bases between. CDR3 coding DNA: TGTGCCAGCAGCTTACGAAAGGGGTCCTCGGGCAATGAGCAGTTCTTC. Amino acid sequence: CASSLRKGSSGNEQFF. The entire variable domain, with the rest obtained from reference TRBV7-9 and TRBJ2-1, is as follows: DTGVSQNPRHKITKRGQNVTFRCDPISEHNRLYWYRQTLGQGPEFLTYFQNEAQLEKSRLLSDRFSAERPKGSFSTLEIQRTEQGDSAMYLCASSLRKGSSGNEQFFGPGTRLTVL.

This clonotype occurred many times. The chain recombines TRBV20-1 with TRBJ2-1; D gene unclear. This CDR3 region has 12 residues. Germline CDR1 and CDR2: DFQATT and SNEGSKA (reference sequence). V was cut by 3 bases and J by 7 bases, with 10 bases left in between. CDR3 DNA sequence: TGCAGTGCTAGGGCCCAGTTAAATGAGCAGTTCTTC. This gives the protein CSARAQLNEQFF.

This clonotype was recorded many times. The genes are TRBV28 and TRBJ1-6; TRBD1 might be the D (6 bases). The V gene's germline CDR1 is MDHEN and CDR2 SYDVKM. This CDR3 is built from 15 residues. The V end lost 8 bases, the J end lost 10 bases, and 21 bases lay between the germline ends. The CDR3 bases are TGTGCCAGCGAAGAAGGACAGTACGCGCGGTCACCCCTCCACTTT. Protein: CASEEGQYARSPLHF.

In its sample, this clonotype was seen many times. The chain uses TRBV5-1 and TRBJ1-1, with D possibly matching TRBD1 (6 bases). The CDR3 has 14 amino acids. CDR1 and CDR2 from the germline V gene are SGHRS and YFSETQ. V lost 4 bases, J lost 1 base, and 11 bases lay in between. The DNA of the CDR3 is TGCGCCAGCAGCACTGGACAGACGAACACTGAAGCTTTCTTT. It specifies CASSTGQTNTEAFF.

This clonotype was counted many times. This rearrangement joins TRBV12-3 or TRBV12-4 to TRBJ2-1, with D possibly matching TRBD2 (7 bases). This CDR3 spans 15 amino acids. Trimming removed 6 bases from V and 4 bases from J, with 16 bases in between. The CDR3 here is CASRKGGPIYNEQFF. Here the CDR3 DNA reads TGTGCCAGCAGAAAGGGGGGGCCTATTTACAATGAGCAGTTCTTC.

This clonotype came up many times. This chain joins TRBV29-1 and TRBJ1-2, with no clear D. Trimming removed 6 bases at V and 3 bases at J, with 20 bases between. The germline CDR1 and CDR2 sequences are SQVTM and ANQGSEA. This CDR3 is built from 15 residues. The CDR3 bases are TGCAGCGTCGACAAAAGTTTAACAGATTACTATGGCTACACCTTC. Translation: CSVDKSLTDYYGYTF.

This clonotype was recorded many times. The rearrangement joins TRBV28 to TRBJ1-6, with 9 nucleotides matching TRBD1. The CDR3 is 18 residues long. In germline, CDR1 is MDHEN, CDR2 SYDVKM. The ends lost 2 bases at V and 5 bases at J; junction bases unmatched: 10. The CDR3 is CASSLIFGQGTDNSPLHF. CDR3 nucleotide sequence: TGTGCCAGCAGTTTAATCTTCGGACAGGGGACGGATAATTCACCCCTCCACTTT.

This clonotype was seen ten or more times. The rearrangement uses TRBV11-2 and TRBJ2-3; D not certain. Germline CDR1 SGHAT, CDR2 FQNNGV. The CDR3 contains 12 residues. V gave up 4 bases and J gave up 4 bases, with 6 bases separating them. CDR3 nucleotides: TGTGCCAGCAGCTCCGGCTCAGATACGCAGTATTTT. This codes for CASSSGSDTQYF. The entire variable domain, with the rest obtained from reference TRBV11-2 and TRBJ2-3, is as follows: EAGVAQSPRYKIIEKRQSVAFWCNPISGHATLYWYQQILGQGPKLLIQFQNNGVVDDSQLPKDRFSAERLKGVDSTLKIQPAKLEDSAVYLCASSSGSDTQYFGPGTRLTVL.

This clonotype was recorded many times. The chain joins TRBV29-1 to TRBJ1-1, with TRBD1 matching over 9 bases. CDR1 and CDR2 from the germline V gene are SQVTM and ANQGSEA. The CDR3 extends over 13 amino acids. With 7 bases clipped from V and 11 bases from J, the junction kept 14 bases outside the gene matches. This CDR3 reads CSANPGQGSRAFF. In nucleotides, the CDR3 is TGCAGCGCCAACCCGGGACAGGGTTCGCGGGCTTTCTTT.

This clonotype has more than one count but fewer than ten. CDR3 DNA: TGTGCCAGCAGGCAATCAGGACTAGCGGCGAGCACAGATACGCAGTATTTT. Translation gives CASRQSGLAASTDTQYF. The chain uses TRBV4-2 and TRBJ2-3, with 10 positions matching TRBD2. The CDR3 is 17 residues long. With 6 bases clipped from V and 0 bases from J, the junction kept 9 bases outside the gene matches. Germline V lookup: CDR1 LGHNA, CDR2 YNFKEQ.

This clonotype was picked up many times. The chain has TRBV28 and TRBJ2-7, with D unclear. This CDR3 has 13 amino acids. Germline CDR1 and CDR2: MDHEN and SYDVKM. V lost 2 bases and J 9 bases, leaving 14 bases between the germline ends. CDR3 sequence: CASSLAPGVRQYF. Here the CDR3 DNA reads TGTGCCAGCAGTTTAGCCCCTGGCGTGAGGCAGTACTTC.

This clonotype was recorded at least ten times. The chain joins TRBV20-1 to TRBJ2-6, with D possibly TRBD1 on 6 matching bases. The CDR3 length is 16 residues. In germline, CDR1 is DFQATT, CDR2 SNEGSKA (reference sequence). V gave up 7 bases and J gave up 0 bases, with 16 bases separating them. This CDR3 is CSVVLGGNSGANVLTF. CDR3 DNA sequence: TGCAGTGTCGTGTTAGGGGGTAACTCTGGGGCCAACGTCCTGACTTTC.

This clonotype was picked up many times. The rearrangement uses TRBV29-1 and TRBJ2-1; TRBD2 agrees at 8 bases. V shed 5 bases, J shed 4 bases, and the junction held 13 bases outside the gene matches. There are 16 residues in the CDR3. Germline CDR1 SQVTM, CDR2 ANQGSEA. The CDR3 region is CSVRTTGAGAYNEQFF. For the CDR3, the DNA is TGCAGCGTTCGGACCACCGGAGCGGGAGCTTACAATGAGCAGTTCTTC.

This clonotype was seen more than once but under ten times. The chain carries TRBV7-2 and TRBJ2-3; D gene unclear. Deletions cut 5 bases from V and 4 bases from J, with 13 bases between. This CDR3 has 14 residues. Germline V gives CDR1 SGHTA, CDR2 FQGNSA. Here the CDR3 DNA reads TGTGCCAGCAGCCACCAGGTCGGGTCAGATACGCAGTATTTT. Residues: CASSHQVGSDTQYF.

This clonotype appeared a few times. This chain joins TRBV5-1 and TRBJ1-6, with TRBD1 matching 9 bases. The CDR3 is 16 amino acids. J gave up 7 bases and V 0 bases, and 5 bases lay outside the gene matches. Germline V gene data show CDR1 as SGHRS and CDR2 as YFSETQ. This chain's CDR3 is CASSLAGQGINSPLHF. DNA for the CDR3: TGCGCCAGCAGCTTGGCTGGACAGGGGATAAATTCACCCCTCCACTTT.

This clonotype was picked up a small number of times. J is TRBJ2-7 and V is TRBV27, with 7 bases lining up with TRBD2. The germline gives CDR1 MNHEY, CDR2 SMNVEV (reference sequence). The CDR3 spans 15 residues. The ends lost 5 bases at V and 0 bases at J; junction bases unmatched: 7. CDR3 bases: TGTGCCAGCAGTCTCTTATGGACTAGCTCCTACGAGCAGTACTTC. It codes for CASSLLWTSSYEQYF.

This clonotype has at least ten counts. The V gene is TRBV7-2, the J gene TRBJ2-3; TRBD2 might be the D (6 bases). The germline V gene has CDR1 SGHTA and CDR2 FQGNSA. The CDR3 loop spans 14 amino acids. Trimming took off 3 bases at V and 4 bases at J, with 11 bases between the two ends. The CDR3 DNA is TGTGCCAGCAGCTTCACTAGCCCCCCAGATACGCAGTATTTT. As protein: CASSFTSPPDTQYF. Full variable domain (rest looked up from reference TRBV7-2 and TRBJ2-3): GAGVSQSPSNKVTEKGKDVELRCDPISGHTALYWYRQSLGQGLEFLIYFQGNSAPDKSGLPSDRFSAERTGGSVSTLTIQRTQQEDSAVYLCASSFTSPPDTQYFGPGTRLTVL.

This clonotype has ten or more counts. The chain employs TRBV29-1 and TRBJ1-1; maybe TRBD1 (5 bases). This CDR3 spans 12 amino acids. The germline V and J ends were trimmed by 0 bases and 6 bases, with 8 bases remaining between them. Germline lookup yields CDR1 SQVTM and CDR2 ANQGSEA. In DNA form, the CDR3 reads TGCAGCGTTGAAGATCTGGGGCCTGAAGCTTTCTTT. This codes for CSVEDLGPEAFF.

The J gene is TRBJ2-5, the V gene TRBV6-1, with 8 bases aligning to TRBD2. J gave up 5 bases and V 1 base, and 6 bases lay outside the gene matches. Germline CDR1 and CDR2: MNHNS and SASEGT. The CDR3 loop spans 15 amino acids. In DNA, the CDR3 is TGTGCCAGCAGTGAAGGAAGCGGGGGATGGGAGACCCAGTACTTC. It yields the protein CASSEGSGGWETQYF.